This T cell receptor beta chain was identified in a study of blood T cell repertoires in COVID-19. About the study: The United States, Italy and Spain were the sources of the acute and convalescent COVID-19 samples. T cells, B-cell-depleted T cells, or PBMCs provided the cDNA or gDNA that served as material.

Original data processing: Amplification of reference gene primers was used by the study to estimate nucleated cell counts. This table comes from immunoSEQ multiplex PCR, and its TCRdb copy is limited to in-frame clones, with some not included. The V and J calls and clone size come from that table; D and trimming were worked out from the DNA. The data contain under 350,000 clones, about 87% of them seen just once; the ten biggest clones take up roughly 1.3%. The CDR3 has 17 residues. J was trimmed by 2 bases and V by 2 bases; bases with no gene match: 11. Per germline, CDR1 MRHNA and CDR2 SNTAGT. The sequenced sample consisted of peripheral blood. J is TRBJ2-7 and V is TRBV6-4, with 8 bases aligning to TRBD1. This receptor was identified in a man between 70 and 80 years old with acute or convalescent COVID-19. This chain's CDR3 is CASSDMLGDRGPYEQYF. CDR3 DNA: TGTGCCAGCAGTGACATGTTGGGAGACAGGGGCCCCTACGAGCAGTACTTC.